The clone carrying this T cell receptor (beta chain) was observed a single time. CDR1 and CDR2 (germline): LNHDA, SQIVND (reference sequence). Trimming removed 6 bases from V and 5 bases from J, with 8 bases in between. The CDR3 length is 13 residues. This record comes from a study of blood T cell repertoires in COVID-19. Turning to the study itself: Donors in the United States, Italy and Spain gave samples during acute or convalescent COVID-19. T cells, B-cell-depleted T cells, or PBMCs supplied cDNA or gDNA.

In the study's own analysis: The assay estimated nucleated cells by amplifying reference gene primers. Sequencing was performed with immunoSEQ multiplex PCR; in TCRdb, only in-frame clones are kept and a portion is missing. V, J and clone size are taken as reported in that table, and D and trimming were inferred from the DNA itself. The table shows roughly 250,000 clones, with roughly 87% occurring only once. The V and J genes are TRBV19 and TRBJ1-6; no definite D call. The receptor's source is a man in his fifties or sixties who had recovered from COVID-19. Sequenced material: peripheral blood. The CDR3 reads CASSTDNNSPLHF. The CDR3 region has the DNA TGTGCCAGTAGCACCGACAATAATTCACCCCTCCACTTT.